This record covers a single T cell receptor beta chain. Its specificity is not known. The assay was immunoSEQ multiplex PCR, and TCRdb's table has in-frame clones only and misses some. This sample has 37,000 or so clones, with roughly 76% found just once. This entry is derived from a study of STAT5B mutations in CD4+ large granular lymphocyte leukemia. About the study: Healthy donors showed HLA-associated enrichment of the CDR3 'QG' motif. Study findings and constraints: Main leukemic clonotypes were patient-specific, but roughly 26% appeared at low frequency elsewhere. TRBV06-family usage was enriched in top patient clones (8/27) versus controls (2/35). Without HLA matching, higher CD4+ than CD8+ T-LGLL clonality could reflect small sample size.

The length of the CDR3 is 15 residues. V lost 6 bases to trimming and J lost 7 bases; unmatched junction nucleotides: 9. From germline, CDR1 is MDHEN and CDR2 SYDVKM. This sequence originates from a human donor in good health. This chain uses TRBV28 with TRBJ2-2; 9 bases agree with TRBD1. The material sequenced was CD4+ T cells from blood buffy coats. CDR3 region: CASRPGTGLIGELFF. The CDR3 nucleotides are TGTGCCAGCAGGCCCGGGACAGGGTTGATCGGGGAGCTGTTTTTT.